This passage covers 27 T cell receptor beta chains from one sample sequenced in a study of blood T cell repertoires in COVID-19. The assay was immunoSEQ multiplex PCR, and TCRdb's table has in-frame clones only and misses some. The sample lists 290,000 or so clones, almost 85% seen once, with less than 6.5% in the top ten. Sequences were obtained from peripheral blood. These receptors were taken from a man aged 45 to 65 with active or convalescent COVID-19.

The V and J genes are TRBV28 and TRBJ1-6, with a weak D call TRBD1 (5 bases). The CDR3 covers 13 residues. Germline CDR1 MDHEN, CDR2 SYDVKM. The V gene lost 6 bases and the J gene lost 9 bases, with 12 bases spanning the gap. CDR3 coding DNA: TGTGCCAGCAGGTGGGGCAGGACTTCACCCCTCCACTTT. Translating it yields CASRWGRTSPLHF.

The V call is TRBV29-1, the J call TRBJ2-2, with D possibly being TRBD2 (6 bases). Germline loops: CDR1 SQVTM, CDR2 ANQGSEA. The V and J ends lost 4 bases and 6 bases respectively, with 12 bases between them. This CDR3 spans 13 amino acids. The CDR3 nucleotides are TGCAGCGTTGCCGCGGGGAGCGCCGGGGAGCTGTTTTTT. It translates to CSVAAGSAGELFF.

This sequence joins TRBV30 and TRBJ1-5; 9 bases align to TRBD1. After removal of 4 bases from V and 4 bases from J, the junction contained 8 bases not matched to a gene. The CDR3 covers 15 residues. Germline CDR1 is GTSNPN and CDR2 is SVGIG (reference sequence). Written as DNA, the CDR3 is TGTGCCTGGACCTCCGGGACAGGGCCAAATCAGCCCCAGCATTTT. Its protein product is CAWTSGTGPNQPQHF.

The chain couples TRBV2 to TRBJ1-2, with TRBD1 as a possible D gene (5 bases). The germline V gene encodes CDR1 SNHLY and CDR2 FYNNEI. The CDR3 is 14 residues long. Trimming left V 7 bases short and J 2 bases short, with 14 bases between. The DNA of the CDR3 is TGTGCCAGCAAAAGCCAGGGAACCAACTATGGCTACACCTTC. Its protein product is CASKSQGTNYGYTF.

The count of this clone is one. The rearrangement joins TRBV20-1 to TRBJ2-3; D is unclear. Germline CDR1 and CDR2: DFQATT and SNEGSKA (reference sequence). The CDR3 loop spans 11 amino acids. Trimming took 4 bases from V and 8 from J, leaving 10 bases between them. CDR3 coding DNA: TGCAGTGCTACCTTTCCGGGTACGCAGTATTTT. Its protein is CSATFPGTQYF.

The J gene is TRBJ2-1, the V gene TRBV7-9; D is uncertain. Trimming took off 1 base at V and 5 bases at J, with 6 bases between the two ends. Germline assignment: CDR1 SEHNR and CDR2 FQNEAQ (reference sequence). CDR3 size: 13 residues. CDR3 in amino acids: CASSLGQNNEQFF. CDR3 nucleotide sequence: TGTGCCAGCAGCTTAGGTCAGAACAATGAGCAGTTCTTC.

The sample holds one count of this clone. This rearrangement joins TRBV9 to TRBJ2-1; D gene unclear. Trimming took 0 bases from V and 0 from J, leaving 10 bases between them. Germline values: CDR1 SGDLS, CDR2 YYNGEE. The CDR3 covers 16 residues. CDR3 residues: CASSVGGAVSYNEQFF. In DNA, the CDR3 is TGTGCCAGCAGCGTAGGAGGTGCGGTCTCCTACAATGAGCAGTTCTTC. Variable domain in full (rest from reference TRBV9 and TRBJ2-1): DSGVTQTPKHLITATGQRVTLRCSPRSGDLSVYWYQQSLDQGLQFLIQYYNGEERAKGNILERFSAQQFPDLHSELNLSSLELGDSALYFCASSVGGAVSYNEQFFGPGTRLTVL.

CDR3 sequence (DNA): TGTGCCAGCAGCTTATCCGAGGCAGGCAGCGGGAGGGAACGGCAGTACTTC. As protein: CASSLSEAGSGRERQYF. The chain links TRBV7-2 to TRBJ2-7, with 10 bases aligning to TRBD2. This CDR3 contains 17 residues. Trimming at V came to 2 bases and at J to 9 bases, leaving 16 bases not matched to a gene. Germline V CDR1 and CDR2: SGHTA, FQGNSA. Looking up the rest from reference TRBV7-2 and TRBJ2-7 gives the full variable domain: GAGVSQSPSNKVTEKGKDVELRCDPISGHTALYWYRQSLGQGLEFLIYFQGNSAPDKSGLPSDRFSAERTGGSVSTLTIQRTQQEDSAVYLCASSLSEAGSGRERQYFGPGTRLTVT.

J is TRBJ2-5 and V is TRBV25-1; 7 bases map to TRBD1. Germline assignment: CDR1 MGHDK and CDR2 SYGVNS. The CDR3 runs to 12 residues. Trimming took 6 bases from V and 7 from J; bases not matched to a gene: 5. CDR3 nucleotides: TGTGCCAGCAGGACAGGGTTGGGGACCCAGTACTTC. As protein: CASRTGLGTQYF.

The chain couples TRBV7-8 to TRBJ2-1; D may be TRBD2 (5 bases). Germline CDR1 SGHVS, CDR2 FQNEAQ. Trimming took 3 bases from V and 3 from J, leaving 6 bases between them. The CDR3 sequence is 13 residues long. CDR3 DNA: TGTGCCAGCAGCTTCCGGGACTACAATGAGCAGTTCTTC. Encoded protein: CASSFRDYNEQFF.

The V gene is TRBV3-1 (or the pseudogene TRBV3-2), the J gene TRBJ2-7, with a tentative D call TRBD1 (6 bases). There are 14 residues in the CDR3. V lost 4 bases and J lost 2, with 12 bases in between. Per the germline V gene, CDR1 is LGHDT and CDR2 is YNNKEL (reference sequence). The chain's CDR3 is CASSPDRFPYEQYF. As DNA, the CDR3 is TGTGCCAGCAGCCCCGACAGGTTTCCCTACGAGCAGTACTTC.

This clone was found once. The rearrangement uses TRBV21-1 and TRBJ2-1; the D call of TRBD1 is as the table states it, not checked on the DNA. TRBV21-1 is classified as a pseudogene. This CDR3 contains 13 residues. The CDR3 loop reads CASSKQGAYEQFF. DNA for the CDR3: TGTGCCAGCAGCAAACAAGGGGCCTATGAGCAGTTCTTC.

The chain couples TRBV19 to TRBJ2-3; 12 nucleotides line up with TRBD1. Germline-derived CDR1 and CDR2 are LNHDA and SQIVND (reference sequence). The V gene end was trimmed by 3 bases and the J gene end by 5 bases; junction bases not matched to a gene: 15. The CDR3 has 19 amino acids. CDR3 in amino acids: CASSMDPPLGTGGRDTQYF. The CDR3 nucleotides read TGTGCCAGTAGTATGGATCCGCCTTTAGGGACAGGGGGCCGAGATACGCAGTATTTT. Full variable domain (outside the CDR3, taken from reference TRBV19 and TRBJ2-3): DGGITQSPKYLFRKEGQNVTLSCEQNLNHDAMYWYRQDPGQGLRLIYYSQIVNDFQKGDIAEGYSVSREKKESFPLTVTSAQKNPTAFYLCASSMDPPLGTGGRDTQYFGPGTRLTVL.

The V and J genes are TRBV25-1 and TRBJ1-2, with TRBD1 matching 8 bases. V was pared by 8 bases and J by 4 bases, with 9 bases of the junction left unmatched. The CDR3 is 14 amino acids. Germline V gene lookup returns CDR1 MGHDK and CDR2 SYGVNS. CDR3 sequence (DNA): TGTGCCAGCTCCTCCGGGACAGGACGCTATGGCTACACCTTC. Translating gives CASSSGTGRYGYTF.

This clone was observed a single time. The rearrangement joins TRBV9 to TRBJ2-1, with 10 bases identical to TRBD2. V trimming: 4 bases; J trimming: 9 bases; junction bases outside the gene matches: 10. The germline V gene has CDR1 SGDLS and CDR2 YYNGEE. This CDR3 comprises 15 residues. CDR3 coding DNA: TGTGCCAGCAGCATGGGGGCTAGCGGGAGAACTGAGCAGTTCTTC. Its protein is CASSMGASGRTEQFF.

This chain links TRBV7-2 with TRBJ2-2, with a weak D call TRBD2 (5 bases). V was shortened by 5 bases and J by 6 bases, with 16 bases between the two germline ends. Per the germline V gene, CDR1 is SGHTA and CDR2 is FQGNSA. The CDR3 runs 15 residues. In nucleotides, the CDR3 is TGTGCCAGCAGCCTAGATCCCCTCGGGGCCGGGGAGCTGTTTTTT. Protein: CASSLDPLGAGELFF. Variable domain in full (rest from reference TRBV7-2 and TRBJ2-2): GAGVSQSPSNKVTEKGKDVELRCDPISGHTALYWYRQSLGQGLEFLIYFQGNSAPDKSGLPSDRFSAERTGGSVSTLTIQRTQQEDSAVYLCASSLDPLGAGELFFGEGSRLTVL.

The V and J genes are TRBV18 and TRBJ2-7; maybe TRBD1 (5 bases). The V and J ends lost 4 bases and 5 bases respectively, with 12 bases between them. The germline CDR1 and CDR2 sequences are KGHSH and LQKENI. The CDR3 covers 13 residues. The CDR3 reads CASSRGRADEQYF. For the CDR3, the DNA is TGTGCCAGCTCACGGGGCAGGGCGGACGAGCAGTACTTC.

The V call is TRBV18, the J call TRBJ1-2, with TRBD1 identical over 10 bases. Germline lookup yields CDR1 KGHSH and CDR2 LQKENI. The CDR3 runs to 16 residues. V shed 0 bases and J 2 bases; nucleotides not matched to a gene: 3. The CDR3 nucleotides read TGTGCCAGCTCACCACCTCGGGGACAGGGGAACTATGGCTACACCTTC. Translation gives CASSPPRGQGNYGYTF.

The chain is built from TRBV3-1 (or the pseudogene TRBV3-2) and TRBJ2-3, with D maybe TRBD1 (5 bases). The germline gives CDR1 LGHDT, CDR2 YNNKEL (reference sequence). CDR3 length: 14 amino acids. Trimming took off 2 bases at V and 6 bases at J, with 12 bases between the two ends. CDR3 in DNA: TGTGCCAGCAGCCAAATACAGGTAACCGATACGCAGTATTTT. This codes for CASSQIQVTDTQYF.

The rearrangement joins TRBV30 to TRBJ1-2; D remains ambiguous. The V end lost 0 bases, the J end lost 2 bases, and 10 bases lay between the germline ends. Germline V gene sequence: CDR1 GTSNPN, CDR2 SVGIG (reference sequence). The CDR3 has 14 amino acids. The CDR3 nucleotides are TGTGCCTGGAGTGTAAGGCGGATCAACTATGGCTACACCTTC. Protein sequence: CAWSVRRINYGYTF.

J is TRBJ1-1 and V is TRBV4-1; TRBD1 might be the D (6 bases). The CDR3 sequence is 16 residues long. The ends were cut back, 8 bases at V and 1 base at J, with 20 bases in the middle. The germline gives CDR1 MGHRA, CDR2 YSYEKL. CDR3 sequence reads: CASRQGHSQGNTEAFF. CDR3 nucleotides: TGCGCCAGCCGGCAGGGACACTCCCAGGGGAACACTGAAGCTTTCTTT.

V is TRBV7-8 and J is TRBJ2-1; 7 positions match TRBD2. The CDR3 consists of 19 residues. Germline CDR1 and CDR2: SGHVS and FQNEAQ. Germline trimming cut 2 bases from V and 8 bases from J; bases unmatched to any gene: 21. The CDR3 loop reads CASSLLGPPGGGPRDEQFF. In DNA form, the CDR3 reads TGTGCCAGCAGCTTATTAGGCCCTCCGGGGGGAGGGCCAAGGGATGAGCAGTTCTTC. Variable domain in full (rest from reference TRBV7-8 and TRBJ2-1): GAGVSQSPRYKVAKRGQDVALRCDPISGHVSLFWYQQALGQGPEFLTYFQNEAQLDKSGLPSDRFFAERPEGSVSTLKIQRTQQEDSAVYLCASSLLGPPGGGPRDEQFFGPGTRLTVL.

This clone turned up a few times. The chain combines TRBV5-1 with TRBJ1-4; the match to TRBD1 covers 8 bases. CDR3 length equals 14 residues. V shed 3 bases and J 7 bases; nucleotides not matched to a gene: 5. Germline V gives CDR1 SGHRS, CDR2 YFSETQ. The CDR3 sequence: CASSSRTGTEKLFF. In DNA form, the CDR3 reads TGCGCCAGCAGCTCCCGGACAGGGACTGAAAAACTGTTTTTT.

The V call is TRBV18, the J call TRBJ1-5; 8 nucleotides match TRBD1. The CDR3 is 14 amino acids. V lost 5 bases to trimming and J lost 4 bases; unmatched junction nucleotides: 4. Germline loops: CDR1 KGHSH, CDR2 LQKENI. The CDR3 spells CASSAGQVNQPQHF. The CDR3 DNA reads TGTGCCAGCTCAGCGGGACAGGTAAATCAGCCCCAGCATTTT.

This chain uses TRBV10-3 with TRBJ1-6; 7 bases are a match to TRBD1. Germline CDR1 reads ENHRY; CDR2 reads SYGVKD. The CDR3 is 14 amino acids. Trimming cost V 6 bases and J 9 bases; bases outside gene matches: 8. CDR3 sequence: CAIRDRSESSPLHF. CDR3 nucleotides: TGTGCCATCAGGGACAGGTCGGAGTCTTCACCCCTCCACTTT.

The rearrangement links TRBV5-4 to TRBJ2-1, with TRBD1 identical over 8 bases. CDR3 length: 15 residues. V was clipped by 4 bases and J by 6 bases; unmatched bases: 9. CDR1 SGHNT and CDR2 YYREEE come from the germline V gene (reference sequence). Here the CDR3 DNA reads TGTGCCAGCAGCCGAGGAGGACAGGGATTCAATGAGCAGTTCTTC. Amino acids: CASSRGGQGFNEQFF.

CDR3 region: CASSLSRASGRKQYF. DNA of the CDR3: TGTGCCAGCAGCTTAAGTAGGGCTAGCGGGAGGAAGCAGTACTTC. The genes are TRBV7-2 and TRBJ2-7; 11 bases are shared with TRBD2. With 2 bases clipped from V and 8 bases from J, the junction kept 8 bases outside the gene matches. This CDR3 is built from 15 residues. Germline V lookup: CDR1 SGHTA, CDR2 FQGNSA.